This T cell receptor (beta chain) was obtained from a study of T-cell memory formation after mild COVID-19. Study-wide findings and caveats: SARS-CoV-2 specificity of second-wave clones peaking day 37 was unconfirmed.

The length of the CDR3 is 16 amino acids, counting both ends. This clonotype has ten or more counts. Its antigen is as yet unknown. Because the CDR3's place on the DNA is in doubt, the DNA is left out and the CDR3 is given as listed by TCRdb. TCRdb reprocessed the 5' RACE reads via MiXCR and lists one record per CDR3 protein. The table shows about 210,000 distinct CDR3 sequences, with under 30% occurring only once. Specimen: PBMCs or a T cell subset sorted from them (not recorded which). This chain connects TRBV3-2 to TRBJ2-1; the D call of TRBD1 is as the table states it, not checked on the DNA. TRBV3-2 is labeled a pseudogene. This TCR was recovered from an adult woman who had mild COVID-19 (a few samples of this study predate the infection). Cell type and time point are not known. CDR3 residues: CASSQFGQGAYNEQFF.